This T cell receptor beta chain was recorded in a study of neoadjuvant nivolumab and ipilimumab in lung cancer. This CDR3 is built from 15 residues. The J segment lost 5 bases and the V segment lost 5 bases, leaving 4 bases of the junction unmatched. Germline V lookup: CDR1 MNHNY, CDR2 SVGAGI (reference sequence). Assay: immunoSEQ multiplex PCR; the TCRdb copy retains only in-frame clones and omits some. The repertoire includes some 29,000 clones, 83% of them detected once, and 5% to 6.5% sits in the top ten. The specimen comprised tumor tissue, sampled after neoadjuvant nivolumab, alone or with ipilimumab, at or shortly before surgery. The source of this sequence is an adult with non-small cell lung cancer. The chain joins TRBV6-6 to TRBJ2-1; TRBD2 agrees at 12 bases. CDR3: CASSPRLAGDNEQFF. The DNA of the CDR3 is TGTGCCAGCAGTCCGCGACTAGCGGGGGACAATGAGCAGTTCTTC.